This T cell receptor beta chain was obtained from a study of PD-1 blockade in classical Hodgkin lymphoma. The study's findings and limits: Newly diagnosed patients had baseline TCR diversity that was reportedly lower than that of healthy donors. Lower baseline TCR diversity marked trial partial responders and progressors. A significant rise in TCR diversity by C4D1 was seen for CD4+ but not CD8+ cells.

Each patient experienced a relapse that followed autologous stem cell transplantation, and brentuximab vedotin exposure varied. Sequenced by immunoSEQ multiplex PCR; TCRdb stores in-frame clones only, minus some. Of around 27,000 clones detected, roughly four fifths appear once; the ten largest clones hold 9.5% to 13%. The CDR3 has 15 amino acids. Trimming removed 3 bases from V and 4 bases from J, with 10 bases in between. Germline V gene sequence: CDR1 LNHDA, CDR2 SQIVND (reference sequence). Comments on this clone: Its specificity is unknown.

The chain links TRBV19 to TRBJ2-6, with D perhaps TRBD2 (7 bases). The sequenced sample was peripheral blood mononuclear cells (PBMCs), obtained before the second cycle of nivolumab. The source of this sequence is a human donor with classical Hodgkin lymphoma. CDR3 amino acids: CASSMGGPGANVLTF. The CDR3 DNA reads TGTGCCAGTAGTATGGGGGGGCCAGGGGCCAACGTCCTGACTTTC.